Listed here are 10 T cell receptor beta chains from one sample, sequenced in a study of PD-1 blockade in mismatch repair-deficient tumors. The method was immunoSEQ multiplex PCR; TCRdb's version includes in-frame clones alone and lacks a portion of them. The sample records about 79,000 clones, about 82% being singletons. Material: peripheral blood, obtained 44 weeks after starting pembrolizumab. Every receptor here comes from an adult with mismatch repair-deficient cancer.

The rearrangement joins TRBV5-1 to TRBJ2-7; 8 bases match TRBD1. Germline CDR1 SGHRS, CDR2 YFSETQ. The CDR3 sequence is 12 residues long. Trimming took 6 bases from V and 5 from J; bases not matched to a gene: 4. The CDR3 DNA reads TGCGCCAGCACCCGGACAGGGAACGAGCAGTACTTC. Its translation is CASTRTGNEQYF.

Comments on this clone: Compared with germline, one end of the junction differs, possibly owing to a read error. Other DNA variants within this sample encode the same CDR3. The CDR3 DNA is TGTGCCAGCAGTACGGGACGTAGAACCTACGAGCAATACTTC. Translated, it gives CASSTGRRTYEQYF. The chain carries TRBV2 and TRBJ2-7; D may correspond to TRBD1 or TRBD2 (5 bases each). Germline V gene lookup returns CDR1 SNHLY and CDR2 FYNNEI. This CDR3 comprises 14 residues.

The chain links TRBV11-3 to TRBJ2-5; 7 bases match TRBD2. The germline V gene encodes CDR1 SGHNT and CDR2 YENEEA. This CDR3 spans 13 amino acids. V was clipped by 2 bases and J by 4 bases; unmatched bases: 1. CDR3 region: CASSLLAVETQYF. The CDR3 nucleotides are TGTGCCAGCAGCTTACTAGCGGTAGAGACCCAGTACTTC. Looking up the rest from reference TRBV11-3 and TRBJ2-5 gives the full variable domain: EAGVVQSPRYKIIEKKQPVAFWCNPISGHNTLYWYLQNLGQGPELLIRYENEEAVDDSQLPKDRFSAERLKGVDSTLKIQPAELGDSAVYLCASSLLAVETQYFGPGTRLLVL.

V usage is TRBV4-3 and J usage is TRBJ2-3; 9 bases fit TRBD2. After removal of 0 bases from V and 2 bases from J, the junction contained 6 bases not matched to a gene. This CDR3 has 17 residues. Germline V gene lookup returns CDR1 LGHNA and CDR2 YSLEER. The CDR3 sequence: CASSQDVSGSLTDTQYF. In nucleotides, the CDR3 is TGCGCCAGCAGCCAAGATGTTAGCGGGAGCCTCACAGATACGCAGTATTTT.

The chain joins TRBV29-1 to TRBJ1-1; the D gene is possibly TRBD1 (6 bases). Trimming stripped 6 bases from V and 0 bases from J, with 8 bases between. CDR1 is SQVTM and CDR2 is ANQGSEA in the germline V gene. This CDR3 is 12 amino acids long. CDR3 amino acids: CSVGGLNTEAFF. CDR3 DNA: TGCAGCGTAGGGGGACTGAACACTGAAGCTTTCTTT.

This clone was seen more than once but under ten times. The V call is TRBV7-2, the J call TRBJ1-1; no clear D gene. Trimming pared 5 bases from V and 4 bases from J, leaving 11 bases between. There are 13 residues in the CDR3. Germline assignment: CDR1 SGHTA and CDR2 FQGNSA. In DNA, the CDR3 is TGTGCCAGCAGCCGCTCGAGGAGCACTGAAGCTTTCTTT. Residues: CASSRSRSTEAFF.

This clone has just a few counts. The chain couples TRBV9 to TRBJ1-4; the match to TRBD1 covers 7 bases. Germline loops: CDR1 SGDLS, CDR2 YYNGEE. CDR3 length: 16 amino acids. V was pared by 2 bases and J by 8 bases, with 12 bases of the junction left unmatched. The CDR3 DNA sequence: TGTGCCAGCAGCGTGGCCGAAGGCGGGGGACAGGAAAAACTGTTTTTT. Protein product: CASSVAEGGGQEKLFF.

The rearrangement links TRBV19 to TRBJ1-1, with 8 bases matching TRBD1. This CDR3 contains 12 residues. Germline V gene data show CDR1 as LNHDA and CDR2 as SQIVND (reference sequence). V lost 6 bases to trimming and J lost 7 bases; unmatched junction nucleotides: 4. CDR3 region: CASSGTGIEAFF. In DNA, the CDR3 is TGTGCCAGTAGCGGGACAGGAATTGAAGCTTTCTTT.

The rearrangement joins TRBV27 to TRBJ2-3; 8 nucleotides align to TRBD2. V dropped 3 bases and J dropped 2; count of bases not matched to a gene: 4. CDR3 size: 15 residues. Germline V gene lookup returns CDR1 MNHEY and CDR2 SMNVEV (reference sequence). The CDR3 DNA is TGTGCCAGCAGTTTTAGCGGGGAGGCCACAGATACGCAGTATTTT. Protein: CASSFSGEATDTQYF.

The rearrangement joins TRBV10-3 to TRBJ2-3; TRBD2 agrees at 8 bases. V lost 7 bases to trimming and J lost 4 bases; unmatched junction nucleotides: 7. The CDR3 runs to 14 residues. Germline CDR1 ENHRY, CDR2 SYGVKD. DNA of the CDR3: TGTGCCATCAACAGCGGGAGCCGCGCAGATACGCAGTATTTT. Amino acid sequence: CAINSGSRADTQYF.